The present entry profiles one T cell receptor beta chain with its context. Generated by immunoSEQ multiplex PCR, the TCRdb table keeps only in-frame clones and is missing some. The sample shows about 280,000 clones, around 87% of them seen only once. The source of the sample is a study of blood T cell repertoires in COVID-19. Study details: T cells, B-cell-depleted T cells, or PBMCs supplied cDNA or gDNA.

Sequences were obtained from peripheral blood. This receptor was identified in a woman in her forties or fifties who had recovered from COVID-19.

The CDR3 region is CASSSSGLAGNYEQYF. DNA for the CDR3: TGTGCCAGCAGTTCATCGGGACTAGCGGGCAACTACGAGCAGTACTTC. The chain links TRBV27 to TRBJ2-7, with 12 nucleotides matching TRBD2. This CDR3 comprises 16 residues. Germline V gene data show CDR1 as MNHEY and CDR2 as SMNVEV (reference sequence). With V trimmed by 4 bases and J by 3 bases, 7 bases remained unmatched.